These 14 T cell receptor beta chains were all obtained from the same sample, sequenced in a study of blood T cell repertoires in COVID-19. TCRdb's table, derived via immunoSEQ multiplex PCR, lists solely in-frame clones and lacks some. The data hold some 200,000 clones, with 85% to 90% observed a single time. Sequenced material: peripheral blood. Receptors were obtained from a woman in her 50s with acute or convalescent COVID-19.

This chain uses TRBV5-1 with TRBJ1-1, with 8 nucleotides matching TRBD1. The CDR3 loop spans 14 amino acids. V trimming: 4 bases; J trimming: 6 bases; junction bases outside the gene matches: 8. Germline lookup yields CDR1 SGHRS and CDR2 YFSETQ. As DNA, the CDR3 is TGCGCCAGCAGCCTGGGACAGGACGTACCTGAAGCTTTCTTT. Residues: CASSLGQDVPEAFF.

On this clone: The junction and the germline gene differ at one end; a read error may be behind it. Other DNA variants within this sample encode the same CDR3. The chain employs TRBV15 and TRBJ2-5; D remains ambiguous. The V gene's germline CDR1 is LNHNV and CDR2 YYDKDF (reference sequence). The CDR3 contains 14 residues. CDR3 in DNA: TGCGCCACCAGCAAATTAACGGACCAAGAGACCCAGTACTTC. It translates to CATSKLTDQETQYF. The full variable domain, with the rest looked up from reference TRBV15 and TRBJ2-5, is DAMVIQNPRYQVTQFGKPVTLSCSQTLNHNVMYWYQQKSSQAPKLLFHYYDKDFNNEADTPDNFQSRRPNTSFCFLDIRSPGLGDTAMYLCATSKLTDQETQYFGPGTRLLVL.

The rearrangement uses TRBV7-2 and TRBJ2-5; 8 nucleotides agree with TRBD1. The CDR3 spans 14 residues. Germline-derived CDR1 and CDR2 are SGHTA and FQGNSA. J gave up 1 base and V 8 bases, and 6 bases lay outside the gene matches. CDR3: CASGRDRSQETQYF. The CDR3 coding sequence is TGTGCCAGCGGAAGGGACAGGTCCCAAGAGACCCAGTACTTC.

The V gene is TRBV14, the J gene TRBJ1-1; D is ambiguous. V was shortened by 1 base and J by 1 base, with 4 bases between the two germline ends. The V gene's germline CDR1 is SGHDN and CDR2 FVKESK. CDR3 length: 13 residues. The CDR3: CASSQAWNTEAFF. In DNA, the CDR3 is TGTGCCAGCAGCCAAGCATGGAACACTGAAGCTTTCTTT.

The chain employs TRBV6-5 and TRBJ1-2; the match to TRBD1 covers 9 bases. This CDR3 region has 14 residues. V gave up 6 bases and J gave up 4 bases; unmatched junction bases: 6. CDR1 is MNHEY and CDR2 is SVGAGI in the germline V gene. DNA for the CDR3: TGTGCCAGCAGAGATACAGGGGGCCGCTATGGCTACACCTTC. Translating gives CASRDTGGRYGYTF.

The rearrangement links TRBV4-1 to TRBJ1-4, with D possibly matching TRBD1 (5 bases). Germline V gene lookup returns CDR1 MGHRA and CDR2 YSYEKL. The V gene lost 6 bases and the J gene lost 5 bases, with 16 bases spanning the gap. The CDR3 contains 15 residues. CDR3 in DNA: TGCGCCAGCAGTGGGCGCCGGGGGGGGAATGAAAAACTGTTTTTT. Translated: CASSGRRGGNEKLFF.

This clone was seen a handful of times. The chain recombines TRBV13 with TRBJ1-4; 7 bases line up with TRBD1. The V and J ends lost 5 bases and 5 bases, in that order; junction bases with no gene match: 5. Germline values: CDR1 PRHDT, CDR2 FYEKMQ (reference sequence). The CDR3 loop spans 14 amino acids. The CDR3 DNA sequence: TGTGCCAGCAGCCAAAGGGGGCCGAATGAAAAACTGTTTTTT. Protein sequence: CASSQRGPNEKLFF.

The genes are TRBV2 and TRBJ2-7, with 9 nucleotides matching TRBD2. Losses at the gene ends were 6 bases for V and 0 bases for J; bases not matched to a gene: 0. This CDR3 spans 13 amino acids. CDR1 and CDR2 (germline): SNHLY, FYNNEI. The CDR3 DNA is TGTGCCAGCAGGACTAGCGGCTCCTACGAGCAGTACTTC. Translated, it gives CASRTSGSYEQYF.

The chain links TRBV5-5 to TRBJ2-1, with 12 bases aligning to TRBD2. There are 14 residues in the CDR3. With 10 bases clipped from V and 8 bases from J, the junction kept 10 bases outside the gene matches. From germline, CDR1 is SGHKS and CDR2 YYEKEE (reference sequence). The CDR3: CASIKLAGGDEQFF. In nucleotides, the CDR3 is TGTGCCTCAATCAAACTAGCGGGAGGCGATGAGCAGTTCTTC.

This clone was counted once. In DNA form, the CDR3 reads TGTGCCTGGAGTGTGTCTAGCATCGAGCAGTACTTC. Translating gives CAWSVSSIEQYF. The chain is built from TRBV30 and TRBJ2-7; perhaps TRBD2 as D (5 bases). CDR1 GTSNPN and CDR2 SVGIG come from the germline V gene (reference sequence). The CDR3 spans 12 residues. V shed 0 bases and J shed 6 bases, with 9 bases lying between them.

The J gene is TRBJ1-1, the V gene TRBV3-1 (or the pseudogene TRBV3-2); maybe TRBD1 (6 bases). From germline, CDR1 is LGHDT and CDR2 YNNKEL (reference sequence). Trimming took off 3 bases at V and 5 bases at J, with 13 bases between the two ends. This CDR3 has 14 amino acids. The CDR3, as DNA: TGTGCCAGCAGCCAGTCCGGGGGGCGGACTGAAGCTTTCTTT. Its translation: CASSQSGGRTEAFF.

The V and J genes are TRBV9 and TRBJ2-7; TRBD2 is a possible D gene (6 bases). Germline CDR1 SGDLS, CDR2 YYNGEE. V gave up 0 bases and J gave up 5 bases, with 9 bases separating them. The CDR3 consists of 13 residues. The CDR3 protein is CASSVEGGNEQYF. The CDR3 DNA reads TGTGCCAGCAGCGTAGAAGGAGGGAACGAGCAGTACTTC. The whole variable domain, filled in from reference TRBV9 and TRBJ2-7, reads DSGVTQTPKHLITATGQRVTLRCSPRSGDLSVYWYQQSLDQGLQFLIQYYNGEERAKGNILERFSAQQFPDLHSELNLSSLELGDSALYFCASSVEGGNEQYFGPGTRLTVT.

The chain joins TRBV7-2 to TRBJ2-7; 11 nucleotides line up with TRBD1. V lost 4 bases to trimming and J lost 2 bases; unmatched junction nucleotides: 4. CDR3 length: 15 amino acids. Germline V gene sequence: CDR1 SGHTA, CDR2 FQGNSA. CDR3 residues: CASSYPGQGAYEQYF. The DNA for the CDR3 is TGTGCCAGCAGCTATCCGGGACAGGGGGCCTACGAGCAGTACTTC.

The V call is TRBV27, the J call TRBJ1-1; 7 bases line up with TRBD1. The CDR3 runs 14 residues. Germline values: CDR1 MNHEY, CDR2 SMNVEV (reference sequence). After removal of 7 bases from V and 3 bases from J, the junction contained 8 bases not matched to a gene. The CDR3 loop is CASNSGQVDTEAFF. CDR3 sequence (DNA): TGTGCCAGCAATTCTGGACAGGTGGACACTGAAGCTTTCTTT.